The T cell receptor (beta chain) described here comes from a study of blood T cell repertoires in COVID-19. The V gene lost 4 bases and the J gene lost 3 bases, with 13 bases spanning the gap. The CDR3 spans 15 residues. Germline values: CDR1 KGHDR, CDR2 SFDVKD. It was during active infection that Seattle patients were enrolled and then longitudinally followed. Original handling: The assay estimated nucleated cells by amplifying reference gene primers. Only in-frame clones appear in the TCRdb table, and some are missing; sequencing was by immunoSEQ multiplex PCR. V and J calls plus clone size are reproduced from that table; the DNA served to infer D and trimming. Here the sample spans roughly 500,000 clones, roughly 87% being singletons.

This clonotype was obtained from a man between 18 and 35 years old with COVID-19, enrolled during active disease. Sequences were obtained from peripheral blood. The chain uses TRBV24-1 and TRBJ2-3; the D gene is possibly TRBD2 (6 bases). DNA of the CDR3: TGTGCCACCAGTGACACGACTAGTAGGACAGATACGCAGTATTTT. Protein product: CATSDTTSRTDTQYF.